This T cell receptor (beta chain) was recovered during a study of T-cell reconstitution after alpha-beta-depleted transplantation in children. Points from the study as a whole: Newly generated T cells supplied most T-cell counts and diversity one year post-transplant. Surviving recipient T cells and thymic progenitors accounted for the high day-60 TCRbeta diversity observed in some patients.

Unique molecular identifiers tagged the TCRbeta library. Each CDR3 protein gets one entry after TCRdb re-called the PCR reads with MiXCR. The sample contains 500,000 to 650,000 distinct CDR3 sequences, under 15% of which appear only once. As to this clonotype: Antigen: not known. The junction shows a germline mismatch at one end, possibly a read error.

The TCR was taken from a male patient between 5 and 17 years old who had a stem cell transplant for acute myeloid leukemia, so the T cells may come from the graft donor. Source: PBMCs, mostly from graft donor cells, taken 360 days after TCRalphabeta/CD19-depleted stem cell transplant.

CDR3 loop: CTSSLRTGGGTDTQYF. The CDR3 DNA follows: TGTACCAGCAGCCTCAGGACAGGGGGCGGCACAGATACGCAGTATTTT. The rearrangement joins TRBV6-1 to TRBJ2-3; 11 bases line up with TRBD1. The CDR3 runs 16 residues. Germline V gene lookup returns CDR1 MNHNS and CDR2 SASEGT.